This entry describes one T cell receptor beta chain. Distinct nucleotide sequences in the sample also encode this CDR3. The data derive from a study of blood T cell repertoires in COVID-19. Across the whole study: Italy, Spain and the United States were the sources of the convalescent and acute COVID-19 samples.

In the original processing: Amplifying reference gene primers gave estimates of nucleated cell counts. Sequencing was performed with immunoSEQ multiplex PCR; in TCRdb, only in-frame clones are kept and a portion is missing. V and J calls and clone size are those listed in that table; D and trimming were worked out from the DNA. This table has about 110,000 clones, less than 85% appearing once. Material for sequencing was peripheral blood. The receptor's source is a woman between 40 and 55 years old with acute or convalescent COVID-19.

In DNA form, the CDR3 reads TGTGCCAGCAGTCGACAGAGAAACTACGAGCAGTACTTC. The encoded protein is CASSRQRNYEQYF. The J gene is TRBJ2-7, the V gene TRBV12-3 or TRBV12-4; D is possibly TRBD1 (5 bases). The CDR3 covers 13 residues. Trimming pared 5 bases from V and 3 bases from J, leaving 11 bases between.